Listed below are T cell receptor beta chains from one sample, sequenced in a study of blood T cell repertoires in COVID-19. Profiled with immunoSEQ multiplex PCR; TCRdb holds only in-frame clones, not every one. Of some 220,000 clones listed, roughly nine tenths are singletons. Sequenced sample: PBMCs or T cells enriched from blood (not recorded which). The receptors come from a woman aged 45 to 65 in a cohort exposed to, infected with or recovered from COVID-19 (not recorded which). Each CDR3 is given with its conserved first and last residue. The D gene is left open where the match is weak. Clone size, where shown, is once, few, many, or a class for clones that have expanded.

CDR3 DNA | CDR3 protein | J gene | V gene | D gene | clone size
TGTGCCAGCAGCACACTCACAGGGAAGGGTGGCTACACCTTC | CASSTLTGKGGYTF | TRBJ1-2 | TRBV9 | - | -
TGTGCCAGCAGTGGACAGTGGGGCACTGAAGCTTTCTTT | CASSGQWGTEAFF | TRBJ1-1 | TRBV25-1 | - | once
TGTGCCAGCAGCTTGTTCGACAGGGACGTACATGGCTACACCTTC | CASSLFDRDVHGYTF | TRBJ1-2 | TRBV5-4 | TRBD1 | -
TGTGCCAGCGCTAAGGGACAGACCTACGAGCAGTACTTC | CASAKGQTYEQYF | TRBJ2-7 | TRBV7-2 | TRBD1 | -
TGTGCCAGCAGTGAAGCGGGCAGTTTTAGCAATCAGCCCCAGCATTTT | CASSEAGSFSNQPQHF | TRBJ1-5 | TRBV6-1 | - | -
TGTGCCAGCAGCTTTGGACAGGGGAATCAGCCCCAGCATTTT | CASSFGQGNQPQHF | TRBJ1-5 | TRBV7-2 | TRBD1 | once
TGTGCCAGCAGCGACCGGGACAGCAGTGAAGCTTTCTTT | CASSDRDSSEAFF | TRBJ1-1 | TRBV9 | TRBD1 | once
TGTGCCAGCAGCTTTTGGGACAGCCGCGTCTATTCCCGCACGCTTGGCTACACCTTC | CASSFWDSRVYSRTLGYTF | TRBJ1-2 | TRBV5-8 | TRBD1 | -
TGTGCCAGCACCCCAGGGGCCCAGACAGGCGAGCAGTACTTC | CASTPGAQTGEQYF | TRBJ2-7 | TRBV7-8 | - | few
TGTGCCAGCAGCCAAGATCTGGGCGGGGGGAACACTGAAGCTTTCTTT | CASSQDLGGGNTEAFF | TRBJ1-1 | TRBV4-2 | - | -
TGTGCCAGTAGAGTATTGGCGGGGACAGGCCCCTACAATGAGCAGTTCTTC | CASRVLAGTGPYNEQFF | TRBJ2-1 | TRBV19 | TRBD1 | -
TGCGCCAGCAGCCAAGGGTCCCAGGGGGCGTACACCGGGGAGCTGTTTTTT | CASSQGSQGAYTGELFF | TRBJ2-2 | TRBV4-3 | TRBD1 | -
TGTGCCAGCAGCCCCTACTCGTCGGGGGAGCAGTACTTC | CASSPYSSGEQYF | TRBJ2-7 | TRBV7-9 | - | -
TGTGCCTGGGCATGGGGCGCAACTAATGAAAAACTGTTTTTT | CAWAWGATNEKLFF | TRBJ1-4 | TRBV30 | - | -
TGTGCCAGCTCGACAGGGGCCATGTACGAGCAGTACTTC | CASSTGAMYEQYF | TRBJ2-7 | TRBV28 | TRBD1 | -
TGCAGCGTCTGGGACAGTGGAACCTATGGCTACACCTTC | CSVWDSGTYGYTF | TRBJ1-2 | TRBV29-1 | TRBD1 | -
TGTGCCAGCAGTTCGGGGGTAGGCACTGAAGCTTTCTTT | CASSSGVGTEAFF | TRBJ1-1 | TRBV6-5 | - | -
TGTGCCAGCAGCTTAGTGTCTCGGGCTAGCGGGGGTACCTCGCCCTACGAGCAGTACTTC | CASSLVSRASGGTSPYEQYF | TRBJ2-7 | TRBV7-8 | TRBD2 | -
TGTGCCAGCAGTACAGGGGGTGTTGGCAATCAGCCCCAGCATTTT | CASSTGGVGNQPQHF | TRBJ1-5 | TRBV6-5 | TRBD1 | -
TGTGCCAGCGGCCCGGGAGATCTCGAAAAACTGTTTTTT | CASGPGDLEKLFF | TRBJ1-4 | TRBV7-2 | - | -
TGTGCCAGCAGCCAAGAGGACAGGGGTAACTATGGCTACACCTTC | CASSQEDRGNYGYTF | TRBJ1-2 | TRBV4-2 | TRBD1 | -
TGTGCCTGGACCCCCCGCGGGGGGTACACTGAAGCTTTCTTT | CAWTPRGGYTEAFF | TRBJ1-1 | TRBV30 | - | -
TGCGCCAGCAGTGCCCTAGCGGGGGGGGGCTACAATGAGCAGTTCTTC | CASSALAGGGYNEQFF | TRBJ2-1 | TRBV10-1 | TRBD2 | -
TGTGCCAGCTCACCATCCCCAGGGGGTACCTACGAGCAGTACTTC | CASSPSPGGTYEQYF | TRBJ2-7 | TRBV18 | TRBD1 | -
TGTGCCAGCAGTGCCATACTAGGCACTGAAGCTTTCTTT | CASSAILGTEAFF | TRBJ1-1 | TRBV9 | - | -
TGCAGCGTAAGAGGATCCTACACCGGGGAGCTGTTTTTT | CSVRGSYTGELFF | TRBJ2-2 | TRBV29-1 | - | -
TGCGCCAGCAGCCCCCGGGGCCAGGGGGAAGGGGGCTACACCTTC | CASSPRGQGEGGYTF | TRBJ1-2 | TRBV5-1 | TRBD1 | few
TGCGCCAGCAGCCAAGAAGTTCGGACTAGCACAGATACGCAGTATTTT | CASSQEVRTSTDTQYF | TRBJ2-3 | TRBV4-1 | - | -
TGTGCCAGCTCTCTGGGAGGGTTGGGATCACCCCTCCACTTT | CASSLGGLGSPLHF | TRBJ1-6 | TRBV28 | - | -
TGTGCCAGCAGCCAAACTGGGAGGCAGCCCCAGCATTTT | CASSQTGRQPQHF | TRBJ1-5 | TRBV3-1/TRBV3-2 | - | -
TGTGCCAGCAGCCTGGACTACGCAGATACGCAGTATTTT | CASSLDYADTQYF | TRBJ2-3 | TRBV14 | - | -
TGTGCCAGTAGGGGGACAGGATTGAACTATGGCTACACCTTC | CASRGTGLNYGYTF | TRBJ1-2 | TRBV19 | TRBD1 | -
TGTGCCAGCAGGAGGGCTTCGAACACCGGGGAGCTGTTTTTT | CASRRASNTGELFF | TRBJ2-2 | TRBV4-2 | - | few
TGTGCCAGCAGCGCGACAGGGGGGAGCAATCAGCCCCAGCATTTT | CASSATGGSNQPQHF | TRBJ1-5 | TRBV7-9 | TRBD1 | -
TGTGCCAGCCCCCAAACGGCAGGGAACACTGAAGCTTTCTTT | CASPQTAGNTEAFF | TRBJ1-1 | TRBV6-5 | - | once
TGTGCCAGCTCCCCTCAGGGGGTCGGCAATCAGCCCCAGCATTTT | CASSPQGVGNQPQHF | TRBJ1-5 | TRBV18 | TRBD1 | -
TGCGCCAGCAGCTTGGCGGGCAGGGAAGACAATGAGCAGTTCTTC | CASSLAGREDNEQFF | TRBJ2-1 | TRBV5-1 | - | -
TGTGCCAGCAGTCCGACCAGGGGGTCTCGAAAAGAGACCCAGTACTTC | CASSPTRGSRKETQYF | TRBJ2-5 | TRBV28 | TRBD1 | once
TGTGCCAGCAGCCGCGGACTAGCGCGGAACACCGGGGAGCTGTTTTTT | CASSRGLARNTGELFF | TRBJ2-2 | TRBV7-3 | TRBD2 | -
TGCGCCAGCAGCCAAGATCCGTTGACAGGGAATATGATAGCTTTCTTT | CASSQDPLTGNMIAFF | TRBJ1-1 | TRBV4-1 | TRBD1 | -
TGTGCCAGCAAAGAGGAGGTTGAGCAGTTCTTC | CASKEEVEQFF | TRBJ2-1 | TRBV7-3 | - | -
TGTGCCAGCAGTACCAGGTCCGTACGGCCCCAGCATTTT | CASSTRSVRPQHF | TRBJ1-5 | TRBV6-2/TRBV6-3 | - | -
TGCGCCAGCAGCTTGGGGGCCGGCATCTCTGGAAACACCATATATTTT | CASSLGAGISGNTIYF | TRBJ1-3 | TRBV5-1 | - | -
TGTGCCAGCAGTTCCGGGACAGGGGGCCAGCCCCAGCATTTT | CASSSGTGGQPQHF | TRBJ1-5 | TRBV6-5 | TRBD1 | few
TGTGCCAGCAGTTACTCAGGACAGCGGAGCTCCTATAATTCACCCCTCCACTTT | CASSYSGQRSSYNSPLHF | TRBJ1-6 | TRBV6-2/TRBV6-3 | - | -
TGTGCCAGCAGCCGTGACAGGGACTATAATTCACCCCTCCACTTT | CASSRDRDYNSPLHF | TRBJ1-6 | TRBV5-6 | TRBD1 | -
TGTGCCTGGAGTGCAGGGGGCGAGCAGTACTTC | CAWSAGGEQYF | TRBJ2-7 | TRBV30 | TRBD1 | -
TGTGCCAGCAGCAGCGGGACAGGGGGCTGGAAAGAGACCCAGTACTTC | CASSSGTGGWKETQYF | TRBJ2-5 | TRBV5-8 | TRBD1 | -
TGTGCCAGTAGTATAGTTAACTACAATGAGCAGTTCTTC | CASSIVNYNEQFF | TRBJ2-1 | TRBV19 | - | -